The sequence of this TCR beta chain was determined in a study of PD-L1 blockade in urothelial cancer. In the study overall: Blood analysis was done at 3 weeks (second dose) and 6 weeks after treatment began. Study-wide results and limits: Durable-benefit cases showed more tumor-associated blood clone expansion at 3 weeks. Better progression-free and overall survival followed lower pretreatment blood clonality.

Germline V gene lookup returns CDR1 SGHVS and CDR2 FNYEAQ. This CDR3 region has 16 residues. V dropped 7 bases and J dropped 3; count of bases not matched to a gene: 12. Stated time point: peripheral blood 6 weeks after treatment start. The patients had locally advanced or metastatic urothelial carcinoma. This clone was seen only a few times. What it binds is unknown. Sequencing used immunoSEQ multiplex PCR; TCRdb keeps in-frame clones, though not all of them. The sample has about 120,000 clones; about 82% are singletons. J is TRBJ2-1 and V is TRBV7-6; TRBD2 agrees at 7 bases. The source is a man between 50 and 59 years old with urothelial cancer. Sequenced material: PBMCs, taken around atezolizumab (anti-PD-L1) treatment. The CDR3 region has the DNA TGTGCCAGCACCCCCTGGGGGGGAGGTAACTACAATGAGCAGTTCTTC. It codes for CASTPWGGGNYNEQFF. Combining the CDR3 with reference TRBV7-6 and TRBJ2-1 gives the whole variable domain GAGVSQSPRYKVTKRGQDVALRCDPISGHVSLYWYRQALGQGPEFLTYFNYEAQQDKSGLPNDRFSAERPEGSISTLTIQRTEQRDSAMYRCASTPWGGGNYNEQFFGPGTRLTVL.